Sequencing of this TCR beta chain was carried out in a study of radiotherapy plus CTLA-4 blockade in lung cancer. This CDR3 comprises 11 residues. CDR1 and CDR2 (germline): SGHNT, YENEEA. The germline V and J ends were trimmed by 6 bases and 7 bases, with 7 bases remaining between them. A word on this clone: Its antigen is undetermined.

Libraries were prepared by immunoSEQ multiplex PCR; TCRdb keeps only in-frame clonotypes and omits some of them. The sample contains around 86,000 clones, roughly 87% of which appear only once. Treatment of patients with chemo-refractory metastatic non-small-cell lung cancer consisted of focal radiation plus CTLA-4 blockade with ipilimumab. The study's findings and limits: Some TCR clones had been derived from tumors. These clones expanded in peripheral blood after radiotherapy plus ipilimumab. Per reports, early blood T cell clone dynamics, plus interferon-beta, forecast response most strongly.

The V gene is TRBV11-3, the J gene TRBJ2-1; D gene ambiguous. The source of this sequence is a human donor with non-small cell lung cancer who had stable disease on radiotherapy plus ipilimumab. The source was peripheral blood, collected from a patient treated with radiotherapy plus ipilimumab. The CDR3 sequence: CASSGRNEQFF. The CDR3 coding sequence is TGTGCCAGCAGTGGGCGGAATGAGCAGTTCTTC.